Many counts were recorded for the clone carrying this T cell receptor beta chain. Its antigen is unknown. A junction boundary mismatches the germline segment, possibly from a read error. The data are from a study of T-cell reconstitution after alpha-beta-depleted transplantation in children. Study findings and constraints: Fresh T-cell production supplied most of the T-cell counts and diversity seen one year after transplant. Some patients' high day-60 TCRbeta diversity was traced to surviving recipient T cells and thymic progenitors. About two months after transplant, alpha-beta T cells reportedly came from several hundred expanded graft clones.

This CDR3 contains 15 residues. The germline V gene encodes CDR1 SGHRS and CDR2 YFSETQ. TCRbeta library construction was performed incorporating unique molecular identifiers. TCRdb processed the PCR reads anew with MiXCR; each CDR3 protein has one entry. The repertoire holds a few hundred thousand distinct CDR3 sequences, with less than 9.5% as singletons. The J gene is TRBJ1-1, the V gene TRBV5-1; D unresolved. The sequencing used peripheral blood, collected 360 days after TCRalphabeta/CD19-depleted stem cell transplant. The source is a female patient younger than 10 who had a stem cell transplant for Fanconi anemia, so the T cells may come from the graft donor. CDR3 loop: CASSLGWGIGTEAFF. The DNA of the CDR3 is TGCGCCAGCAGTTTGGGTTGGGGTATCGGCACTGAAGCTTTCTTT.